Here is one T cell receptor (beta chain) with its context. Its antigen remains unknown. Included in the TCR beta cDNA libraries were unique molecular identifiers. In TCRdb, the PCR reads were re-called with MiXCR into one record per CDR3 protein. The data show hundreds of thousands of distinct CDR3 sequences, 25% to 30% seen once. Germline-derived CDR1 and CDR2 are SQVTM and ANQGSEA. Trimming shortened V by 3 bases and J by 4 bases, and 12 bases separated the two germline ends. The CDR3 totals 13 residues. The sample comes from a study of post-analysis software for immune sequencing data. Findings of the study overall: Comparison of patients with controls showed five or six TRBV segments more frequent in patients, TRBV5-6, TRBV5-1 and TRBV20-1 among them.

The chain combines TRBV29-1 with TRBJ1-1; D remains unclear. This TCR came from a girl aged 5-17 years with multiple sclerosis. Sequenced: blood. This chain's CDR3 is CSVEGEVGTEAFF. CDR3 in DNA: TGCAGCGTTGAGGGTGAGGTTGGCACTGAAGCTTTCTTT.